This entry lists 28 T cell receptor beta chains sequenced from one sample in a study of T cell responses to AZD1222 COVID-19 vaccine. Using immunoSEQ multiplex PCR, the repertoire was profiled, and TCRdb retains in-frame clones only, with some absent. This sample has 140,000 to 150,000 clones, with about 93% found just once. The source was peripheral blood, collected 28 days after the second AZD1222 dose. These receptors were collected from an adult who received the AZD1222 COVID-19 vaccine.

This chain joins TRBV19 and TRBJ2-6; D may be TRBD2 (6 bases). The CDR3 has 17 amino acids. Per germline, CDR1 LNHDA and CDR2 SQIVND (reference sequence). V lost 5 bases, J lost 0 bases, and 14 bases lay in between. CDR3 loop: CASSSGRGSSGANVLTF. CDR3 sequence (DNA): TGTGCCAGTAGTTCCGGGCGGGGTAGCTCTGGGGCCAACGTCCTGACTTTC.

V gene TRBV7-3 combines with J gene TRBJ2-2; TRBD2 might be the D (6 bases). V lost 3 bases and J lost 7, with 27 bases in between. The CDR3 runs 19 residues. Germline assignment: CDR1 SGHTA and CDR2 FQGTGA. The CDR3 DNA reads as TGTGCCAGCAGCTTGCTCCCGGCTAGCGAGGCCATGGTGGGCGGGGAGCTGTTTTTT. It encodes CASSLLPASEAMVGGELFF.

The rearrangement uses TRBV4-1 and TRBJ2-5; D is undetermined. The CDR3 is 14 residues long. Trimming took 0 bases from V and 6 from J, leaving 11 bases between them. CDR1 is MGHRA, CDR2 YSYEKL, per germline. For the CDR3, the DNA is TGCGCCAGCAGCCAAGATTACGGTCAGAAGACCCAGTACTTC. Protein: CASSQDYGQKTQYF.

This chain links TRBV2 with TRBJ2-5; possible D gene TRBD1, 6 bases. The germline gives CDR1 SNHLY, CDR2 FYNNEI. V lost 4 bases and J lost 3, with 15 bases in between. The CDR3 spans 15 residues. CDR3 bases: TGTGCCAGCAGTGGGCCGGGCAGGGGAGAAGAGACCCAGTACTTC. Encoded protein: CASSGPGRGEETQYF.

The V call is TRBV3-1 (or the pseudogene TRBV3-2), the J call TRBJ1-1; D might be TRBD1 (5 bases). The germline V and J ends were trimmed by 0 bases and 6 bases, with 8 bases remaining between them. Germline values: CDR1 LGHDT, CDR2 YNNKEL (reference sequence). The CDR3 totals 13 residues. The chain's CDR3 is CASSQEGVSEAFF. CDR3 DNA: TGTGCCAGCAGCCAAGAAGGGGTTTCTGAAGCTTTCTTT.

This chain uses TRBV2 with TRBJ1-2, with 8 nucleotides matching TRBD1. The CDR3 is made up of 14 amino acids. The J segment lost 3 bases and the V segment lost 6 bases, leaving 6 bases of the junction unmatched. Germline CDR1 is SNHLY and CDR2 is FYNNEI. CDR3 nucleotides: TGTGCCAGCAGGGACAGGGATTACCACTATGGCTACACCTTC. This gives the protein CASRDRDYHYGYTF.

The chain couples TRBV7-9 to TRBJ1-5, with 7 bases aligning to TRBD1. Losses at the gene ends were 3 bases for V and 2 bases for J; bases not matched to a gene: 1. CDR3 length equals 14 residues. Germline CDR1 SEHNR, CDR2 FQNEAQ (reference sequence). The CDR3 coding sequence is TGTGCCAGCAGCTTCACAGGGGGCAATCAGCCCCAGCATTTT. Protein product: CASSFTGGNQPQHF.

The rearrangement links TRBV2 to TRBJ1-2, with D possibly being TRBD1 (5 bases). The CDR3 spans 14 residues. Trimming cost V 6 bases and J 0 bases, with 11 bases left between them. Germline V gene lookup returns CDR1 SNHLY and CDR2 FYNNEI. CDR3 DNA sequence: TGTGCCAGCAGCCTTCAGGGATCTAACTATGGCTACACCTTC. Its protein is CASSLQGSNYGYTF.

The chain has TRBV18 and TRBJ2-5; TRBD2 is a possible D gene (5 bases). This CDR3 has 12 residues. In germline, CDR1 is KGHSH, CDR2 LQKENI. Trimming took off 2 bases at V and 5 bases at J, with 6 bases between the two ends. Here the CDR3 DNA reads TGTGCCAGCTCACCATGGGAGGAGACCCAGTACTTC. Translated: CASSPWEETQYF.

This clone was observed a few times. The V call is TRBV12-1, the J call TRBJ2-7; no DNA check was done on the table's D call, TRBD1. TRBV12-1 is reported as a pseudogene. The CDR3 runs to 15 residues. The CDR3 is CASSLPRTGPYEQYF. As DNA, the CDR3 is TGTGCCAGCAGCTTGCCCCGGACAGGGCCTTACGAGCAGTACTTC.

The chain combines TRBV27 with TRBJ1-2, with no clear D. Trimming removed 6 bases at V and 5 bases at J, with 13 bases between. The CDR3 has 13 residues. Looked up from germline, CDR1 is MNHEY and CDR2 is SMNVEV (reference sequence). CDR3 residues: CASSFSVGYGYTF. The DNA of the CDR3 is TGTGCCAGCAGCTTTTCTGTCGGGTATGGCTACACCTTC.

The sample holds one count of this clone. The chain is built from TRBV19 and TRBJ2-1; D is perhaps TRBD2 (6 bases). The CDR3 is made up of 14 amino acids. Germline loops: CDR1 LNHDA, CDR2 SQIVND (reference sequence). Trimming shortened V by 10 bases and J by 0 bases, and 13 bases separated the two germline ends. CDR3: CATRGDSSYNEQFF. The CDR3 nucleotides are TGTGCCACGCGCGGGGATAGCTCCTACAATGAGCAGTTCTTC.

The rearrangement uses TRBV5-5 and TRBJ2-2; TRBD1 matches 8 bases. This CDR3 is 15 amino acids long. The J segment lost 7 bases and the V segment lost 2 bases, leaving 7 bases of the junction unmatched. Germline V gene data show CDR1 as SGHKS and CDR2 as YYEKEE (reference sequence). The CDR3 region is CASSFAGGAIGELFF. The CDR3 DNA follows: TGTGCCAGCAGCTTCGCAGGGGGCGCGATCGGGGAGCTGTTTTTT.

The rearrangement joins TRBV7-8 to TRBJ1-1; D is unresolved. Trimming stripped 3 bases from V and 2 bases from J, with 7 bases between. Germline CDR1 reads SGHVS; CDR2 reads FQNEAQ. The CDR3 has 13 amino acids. DNA of the CDR3: TGTGCCAGCAGCTTGTATACCAACACTGAAGCTTTCTTT. Amino acid sequence: CASSLYTNTEAFF.

The chain employs TRBV24-1 and TRBJ2-3; D remains unclear. The CDR3 runs 12 residues. The germline gives CDR1 KGHDR, CDR2 SFDVKD. V was cut by 3 bases and J by 4 bases, with 4 bases left in between. In DNA form, the CDR3 reads TGTGCCACCAGTGATGGTGCAGATACGCAGTATTTT. This gives the protein CATSDGADTQYF.

This sequence joins TRBV13 and TRBJ2-1, with unresolved D. V was cut by 2 bases and J by 6 bases, with 5 bases left in between. The CDR3 is made up of 12 amino acids. From germline, CDR1 is PRHDT and CDR2 FYEKMQ (reference sequence). CDR3 sequence reads: CASSLQSNEQFF. For the CDR3, the DNA is TGTGCCAGCAGCTTACAGTCCAATGAGCAGTTCTTC.

The gene calls are TRBV24-1 and TRBJ1-3; D perhaps matches TRBD1 (5 bases). Germline CDR1 reads KGHDR; CDR2 reads SFDVKD. Trimming cost V 3 bases and J 4 bases, with 15 bases left between them. The CDR3 runs 16 residues. CDR3: CATSDGRTLSGNTIYF. The CDR3 nucleotides read TGTGCCACCAGTGATGGTAGGACACTTTCCGGAAACACCATATATTTT.

The V gene is TRBV7-3, the J gene TRBJ2-1; D is perhaps TRBD2 (6 bases). The germline V gene has CDR1 SGHTA and CDR2 FQGTGA. V was pared by 2 bases and J by 3 bases, with 14 bases between. CDR3 length: 16 residues. The CDR3 region has the DNA TGTGCCAGCAGCTTATATCCGGGAGTCGTCTACAATGAGCAGTTCTTC. Translated: CASSLYPGVVYNEQFF.

V is TRBV19 and J is TRBJ2-1, with a weak D call TRBD2 (6 bases). The V end lost 3 bases, the J end lost 3 bases, and 12 bases lay between the germline ends. This CDR3 contains 15 residues. Germline-derived CDR1 and CDR2 are LNHDA and SQIVND (reference sequence). This chain's CDR3 is CASSITAGFYNEQFF. The CDR3 DNA sequence: TGTGCCAGTAGTATTACTGCGGGATTCTACAATGAGCAGTTCTTC.

The J gene is TRBJ2-1, the V gene TRBV7-2; D is tentatively TRBD1 or TRBD2 (6 bases each). Germline lookup yields CDR1 SGHTA and CDR2 FQGNSA. The CDR3 runs to 15 residues. The germline V and J ends were trimmed by 4 bases and 10 bases, with 20 bases remaining between them. The CDR3 nucleotides are TGTGCCAGCAGCTCCTCGGGGGCCGACCCTGACGAGCAGTTCTTC. Amino acid sequence: CASSSSGADPDEQFF.

The chain recombines TRBV20-1 with TRBJ1-2; no clear D. Deletions cut 3 bases from V and 2 bases from J, with 10 bases between. Germline values: CDR1 DFQATT, CDR2 SNEGSKA (reference sequence). The CDR3 extends over 13 amino acids. The CDR3 sequence: CSASFTSNYGYTF. The CDR3 coding sequence is TGCAGTGCTAGTTTTACATCAAACTATGGCTACACCTTC.

A single count supports this clone. The chain's CDR3 is CASSLDREGYTF. In nucleotides, the CDR3 is TGTGCCAGCTCACTGGACAGGGAAGGCTACACCTTC. V and J are TRBV18 and TRBJ1-2; 8 nucleotides agree with TRBD1. Unmatched junction bases numbered 3, after V lost 4 bases and J lost 8 bases. Germline values: CDR1 KGHSH, CDR2 LQKENI. The CDR3 is 12 amino acids.

The chain is built from TRBV6-1 and TRBJ1-2; D is unclear. The CDR3 extends over 13 amino acids. Germline-derived CDR1 and CDR2 are MNHNS and SASEGT. Trimming took 2 bases from V and 5 from J, leaving 9 bases between them. For the CDR3, the DNA is TGTGCCAGCAGTGAATCGGGCCGATATGGCTACACCTTC. This gives the protein CASSESGRYGYTF.

This clone came up a few times. The V and J genes are TRBV12-3 or TRBV12-4 and TRBJ2-1; unclear D gene. V shed 0 bases and J shed 9 bases, with 3 bases lying between them. The CDR3 has 11 amino acids. The CDR3 sequence: CASSLAFEQFF. The CDR3, as DNA: TGTGCCAGCAGTTTAGCGTTTGAGCAGTTCTTC.

V is TRBV9 and J is TRBJ1-1; D is undetermined. The germline gives CDR1 SGDLS, CDR2 YYNGEE. The CDR3 has 14 residues. Trimming shortened V by 4 bases and J by 1 base, and 11 bases separated the two germline ends. In DNA, the CDR3 is TGTGCCAGCAGCTTCCACACAGCGAACACTGAAGCTTTCTTT. This sequence encodes CASSFHTANTEAFF.

The chain is built from TRBV13 and TRBJ2-2; weak D call: TRBD2 (5 bases). Germline-derived CDR1 and CDR2 are PRHDT and FYEKMQ (reference sequence). Trimming removed 0 bases from V and 8 bases from J, with 10 bases in between. The CDR3 sequence is 14 residues long. For the CDR3, the DNA is TGTGCCAGCAGCTTAGGAACCCGGACTGGGGAGCTGTTTTTT. Its protein is CASSLGTRTGELFF.

The V and J genes are TRBV3-1 (or the pseudogene TRBV3-2) and TRBJ1-5; D gene ambiguous. V was shortened by 3 bases and J by 4 bases, with 4 bases between the two germline ends. There are 12 residues in the CDR3. The germline gives CDR1 LGHDT, CDR2 YNNKEL (reference sequence). This chain's CDR3 is CASSHLNQPQHF. In DNA form, the CDR3 reads TGTGCCAGCAGCCACCTTAATCAGCCCCAGCATTTT.

The chain joins TRBV5-8 to TRBJ2-7; D is possibly TRBD1 or TRBD2 (5 bases each). The length of the CDR3 is 14 residues. Germline CDR1 reads SGHTS; CDR2 reads YDEGEE. V gave up 3 bases and J gave up 4 bases, with 14 bases separating them. The CDR3 protein is CASSYGTGLYEQYF. CDR3 DNA: TGTGCCAGCAGCTACGGGACGGGGTTATACGAGCAGTACTTC.